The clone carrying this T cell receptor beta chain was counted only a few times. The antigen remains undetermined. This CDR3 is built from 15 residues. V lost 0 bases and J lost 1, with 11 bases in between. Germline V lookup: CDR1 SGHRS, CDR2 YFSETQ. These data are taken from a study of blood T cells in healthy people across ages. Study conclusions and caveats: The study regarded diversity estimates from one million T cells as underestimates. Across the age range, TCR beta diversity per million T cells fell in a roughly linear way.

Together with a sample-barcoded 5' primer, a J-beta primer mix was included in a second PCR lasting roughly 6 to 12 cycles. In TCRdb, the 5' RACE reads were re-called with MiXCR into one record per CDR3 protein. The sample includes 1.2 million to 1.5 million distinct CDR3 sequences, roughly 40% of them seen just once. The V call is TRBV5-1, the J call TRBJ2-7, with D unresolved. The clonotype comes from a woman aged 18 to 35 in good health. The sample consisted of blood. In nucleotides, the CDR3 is TGCGCCAGCAGCTTGGAATCGACTGCATCCTACGAGCAGTACTTC. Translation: CASSLESTASYEQYF.